This T cell receptor beta chain was identified during a study of human T cells and chemical hapten exposure listed by TCRdb under 2021. In the study overall: For sensitization, 2% DPC in acetone was applied to a roughly 2 cm by roughly 2 cm area of upper inner arm skin. For TCR sequencing, blood came from some 31 alopecia patients at anywhere from one to four time points (pre-sensitization, 2, 6 and 24 weeks). The mostly female patient cohort included alopecia areata with under or over 50% scalp involvement, alopecia totalis and alopecia universalis. In alopecia patients, the study followed how the peripheral blood TCR repertoire changed in vivo over primary and secondary sensitization to diphenylcyclopropenone (DPC), a hapten. Blood samples were taken from patients before sensitization (week 0) and then at 2, 6 and about 24 weeks after DPC sensitization. Throughout the approximately 24-week study period, patients were also given weekly therapeutic DPC doses on the scalp. Libraries were pooled for sequencing, and per-sample TCR yields varied mainly because of small differences in library volumes within the pool. Patch testing was done on the upper back using Finn chambers containing 0.01% DPC, and results were scored after 6 days according to International Contact Dermatitis Research Group standards.

The time point label here, explained by the study, means: patch test 1, 2 weeks after DPC sensitization. This sample's treatment or condition label indicates: therapeutic diphenylcyclopropenone sensitization with weekly scalp DPC. At each patch-test visit, blood was drawn before the patch test was applied. Patients were eligible if aged 18 to 70, diagnosed with alopecia and judged suitable for DPC therapy, and pregnant patients were excluded. Unfractionated whole blood was collected in Tempus Blood RNA tubes, and total RNA was extracted from that blood. On this clonotype itself: Its antigen is currently not known. No clone much larger than this one lies a single base away; base qualities are absent.

At the junction V is shortened by 1 base and J by 5 bases, with 11 bases in between. The germline V gene (reference sequence) sets CDR1 to DFQATT and CDR2 to SNEGSKA. Its CDR3 holds 13 amino acids, cysteine through phenylalanine. This entry keeps only the CDR3 DNA: 39 bases, framed from base 1. Overall results and qualifications from the work: Because all patients had alopecia, a presumed autoimmune disease, the immune response of the patients might differ from that of healthy individuals. DPC sensitization did not change the number of TCRs with a frequency above 1 in 1000, and there was no evidence of changes in global repertoire structure. Compared with pre-sensitization or healthy control sets, expanded TCRs formed significantly more large CDR3 similarity clusters, which is consistent with antigen-driven responses. Patch test score correlated positively with the number of PT1 expanded TCRs, reaching significance at thresholds 8, 16 and 32 but not at 4. Repeated subsampling changed both the strength of the expansion versus patch-test correlation and the threshold at which that correlation became significant.

The library relied on RACE. The data were produced on a NextSeq 500. During library preparation, unique molecular identifiers were attached to individual cDNA molecules so that TCRs could be counted in a quantitative, reproducible way. From each blood RNA sample, both TCR alpha and TCR beta chains were sequenced. Turning to the authors' computational methods: A median of roughly 99,000 TCRs per sample was observed, with a range of 23,224 to 690,600. The Decombinator software suite was used to annotate V, J and CDR3 in the TCR reads. To make PS versus PT1 abundance plots, every sample was subsampled to the same number of TCRs (28,000). TCRs were defined as expanded if absent before sensitization and observed at least eight times at the 2-week time point. TCRdb reprocessing: public reads trimmed at Q25 with fastp, clones called with MiXCR, in-frame beta chains kept. Entries that share a CDR3 protein sequence are merged under the most common genes and DNA. TCRdb, rather than the study authors, made the V and J calls. This sample gives 90,000 or so distinct CDR3 sequences in total; about 11% of them show up just once. In total, the top ten clones hold around 2.2% of the sample.

This chain joins TRBV20-1 to TRBJ1-1; the D segment cannot be called with confidence. Sample: whole blood, taken in connection with sensitization to the hapten diphenylcyclopropenone (DPC). This TCR came from a middle-aged man with alopecia areata. Some clones in this sample may be carry-over from other donors' samples. The sequenced DNA: TGCAGTGCTAGAGTAACGGTCGGGACTGAAGCTTTCTTT. It translates to CSARVTVGTEAFF.